This TCR beta chain originates from a study of blood T cell repertoires in COVID-19. About the research overall: Sites across the United States, Italy and Spain contributed samples from acute and convalescent COVID-19. T cells, B-cell-depleted T cells, or PBMCs provided the cDNA or gDNA that served as material.

Patients at the Seattle site were enrolled during active infection and followed longitudinally. Data came from immunoSEQ multiplex PCR; TCRdb stores just in-frame clones and leaves some out. Counted here are fewer than 600,000 clones, roughly 89% occurring once; the ten biggest clones make up about 1%. This CDR3 spans 13 amino acids. V was cut by 1 base and J by 3 bases, with 7 bases left in between. This TCR was sampled from a man between 18 and 35 years old with COVID-19, enrolled during active disease. The specimen was peripheral blood. This chain links TRBV12-3 or TRBV12-4 with TRBJ2-7, with a possible D match to TRBD1 (5 bases). CDR3 sequence: CASSLDQGYEQYF. The CDR3 nucleotides read TGTGCCAGCAGTTTAGACCAGGGCTACGAGCAGTACTTC.